This T cell receptor beta chain was identified in a study of T cells in Graves' hyperthyroidism and ophthalmopathy (dated by TCRdb to about 2019). In the study overall: Peripheral blood was collected at initial diagnosis, before any treatment. The paper describes TCR Vbeta CDR3 sequencing of about 140 peripheral blood samples, made up of 43 ophthalmopathy patients, roughly 75 hyperthyroidism patients and some 17 progressor patients. Once sampling was done, hyperthyroidism patients were given methimazole at a starting dose of 30 mg daily, whereas ophthalmopathy patients were given high-dose intravenous methylprednisolone. The roughly 91 discovery patients were randomly divided into training and test sets at a 7:3 ratio. In about 6 Graves' hyperthyroidism patients, the study also compared T-cell repertoires from thyroid tissue with T-cell repertoires from blood. Prospective prediction of ophthalmopathy was tested in an independent validation cohort consisting of roughly 20 hyperthyroidism patients and some 16 patients who later progressed to ophthalmopathy. To identify distinguishing TCR V-J signatures, a discovery cohort of about 100 patients was used, comprising 43 with Graves' ophthalmopathy and about 59 with stable Graves' hyperthyroidism.

Graves' hyperthyroidism was defined as stable when no progression to ophthalmopathy occurred over 18 months of follow-up. Hyperthyroidism patients were aged 18 to 65 years and newly diagnosed, with disease duration of less than 2 months. Any patient with an uncontrolled infection, another autoimmune disease, pregnancy or lactation was excluded. Diagnoses were established on the basis of clinical symptoms, serum thyroxine and TRAb, thyroid ultrasound, and orbital computed tomography. PBMCs were isolated from roughly 10 ml of fresh peripheral blood by Ficoll-Paque density gradient centrifugation. Trizol reagent was used to extract total RNA, and RNA quality was then checked on an Agilent 2100 Bioanalyzer. The TCR beta CDR3 regions were amplified from RNA transcripts. For the first round of RT-PCR on the TCR CDR3, the HTBI primer set was used together with the Qiagen OneStep RT-PCR kit. The libraries were constructed in a second round of multiplex PCR and then size-selected and purified. Paired-end sequencing of the libraries was performed with 100 bp reads on an Illumina HiSeq2000. Under the source paper's analysis protocol: SOAPnuke was used to process the raw data, throwing out any read that contained adapters or uncalled bases, had a mean Phred below 15, or lacked an exact constant-primer or identifier match. High-quality paired reads were merged with COPE v1.2.5, and unique nucleotide sequences were defined as clonotypes. MiTCR v1.1 was used to align the clonotypes against IMGT TRBV, TRBD and TRBJ reference segments. Analysis was restricted to V-J combinations with a frequency above 0.0001, which covered about 99% of repertoires. A TCS score was defined as the ratio of F50 (clonal expansion) to E x V (chaos), with BLOSUM62-based TCRdist applied between CDR3 peptides within each V-J. Welch's t-statistics and random forest reduced some 510 V-J features to 10 to 15, which were used in a naive Bayes classifier (R e1071). TCRdb's own reprocessing of the public reads used fastp at Q25 and MiXCR and kept productive beta chains. For every CDR3 protein sequence, its rows merge into one entry that carries the most common genes and DNA. It is TCRdb's table, rather than the study itself, that gives the V and J calls and clone size. The sample contains roughly 510,000 distinct CDR3 sequences, around 21% of them found a single time. Of the sample, 26% falls within the top ten clones.

Overall study results and their limits: Ophthalmopathy was separated from stable hyperthyroidism by a 13 V-J signature model, with approximately 90% sensitivity and approximately 81% specificity obtained in cross-validation and 80%/75% obtained in testing. In validation, the model predicted progression to ophthalmopathy a median of about 6.5 months before onset, with around 70% sensitivity and roughly 79% specificity. Most expanded thyroid clonotypes (frequency above 0.001) were also detected in blood, a finding suggesting that blood repertoires may reflect thyroid immune responses. Sample size was not statistically predetermined, and blinding of investigators to group allocation was not performed.

The V and J ends are trimmed by 0 bases and 5 bases, leaving 16 bases between them. The CDR3 has 16 amino acids, counting the end cysteine and phenylalanine. Only the CDR3 part of the read is kept: 48 bases, read in frame from the first base. The germline V gene yields MNHEY for CDR1 and SVGAGI for CDR2. A note on this clonotype: Its specific antigen is unknown. Base qualities are not at hand, and no much larger clone is one base apart.

The sample was blood. This receptor chain uses TRBV6-5 and TRBJ2-5; no D gene call is confident. The origin of this receptor is a man between 18 and 35 years old with Graves' hyperthyroidism. The CDR3 region: CASSYSTVGEVETQYF. The bases read TGTGCCAGCAGTTACTCGACGGTGGGCGAAGTGGAGACCCAGTACTTC.